The clone carrying this T cell receptor beta chain has just one count. The multiple sclerosis control group comprised treatment-naive patients with stable or active relapsing-remitting disease. Reverse transcription used roughly 0.5 to 1 ug RNA and random hexamers. A single record per CDR3 protein comes from TCRdb applying MiXCR to the immunoSEQ multiplex PCR reads. The sample contains about 150,000 distinct CDR3 sequences, roughly 94% of which appear only once. The data were obtained in a study of CD8 T cells in Susac syndrome. The length of the CDR3 is 14 residues. V dropped 3 bases and J dropped 4 bases, with 12 bases sitting between them. Germline CDR1 is MNHEY and CDR2 is SMNVEV (reference sequence).

The sequence derives from a human donor with multiple sclerosis. The chain uses TRBV27 and TRBJ1-1, with D maybe TRBD1 (6 bases). The sequenced sample consisted of CD8+ T cells from PBMCs. CDR3 loop: CASSFLGGGTEAFF. The CDR3 coding sequence is TGTGCCAGCAGTTTTCTCGGGGGCGGCACTGAAGCTTTCTTT.